This T cell receptor beta chain was profiled in a study of cytomegalovirus exposure and HLA in healthy donors. This PCR relied on a set of 60 Vbeta primers and 13 Jbeta primers. Using immunoSEQ multiplex PCR, the repertoire was profiled, and TCRdb retains in-frame clones only, with some absent. In the table there are 160,000 or so clones, roughly four fifths of which are singletons. The CDR3 is made up of 15 amino acids. Germline values: CDR1 LNHDA, CDR2 SQIVND (reference sequence). The V and J ends lost 4 bases and 1 base, in that order; junction bases with no gene match: 4. The chain recombines TRBV19 with TRBJ2-5; 9 nucleotides agree with TRBD1. The sequencing sample was made of PBMCs. The clonotype was recovered from a female donor in good health and CMV-seronegative. CDR3 bases: TGTGCCAGTAGTACCGGGACAGGGTCCCAAGAGACCCAGTACTTC. It is translated as CASSTGTGSQETQYF.